The subject of this entry is one T cell receptor beta chain. Method: immunoSEQ multiplex PCR; TCRdb's copy keeps in-frame clones and lacks some. This sample carries approximately 300,000 clones, more than 75% of them seen once, and the ten largest clones take roughly 4%. The germline V gene has CDR1 SGDLS and CDR2 YYNGEE. CDR3 length: 16 residues. J was trimmed by 4 bases and V by 0 bases; bases with no gene match: 3. This sample stems from a study of blood T cell repertoires in COVID-19. The rearrangement links TRBV9 to TRBJ2-3, with 12 positions matching TRBD2. This sequence was found in a woman between 45 and 65 years old with active or convalescent COVID-19. Sequenced: peripheral blood. CDR3 sequence reads: CASSVGLAGASDTQYF. The CDR3 region has the DNA TGTGCCAGCAGCGTAGGACTAGCGGGGGCCTCAGATACGCAGTATTTT.